Listed below are T cell receptor beta chains from one sample, sequenced in a study of beta chain features in type 1 diabetes. The repertoire was sequenced with immunoSEQ multiplex PCR; TCRdb's copy has only in-frame clones and lacks some. The repertoire has about 160,000 clones, 10% of them found once; the top ten carry roughly 0.5%. The sequenced material came from central memory CD4+ T cells from blood. The receptor source for this set is a man younger than 40 with type 1 diabetes. The CDR3 runs from the conserved cysteine through the conserved F or W. D genes are given only for firm matches. Clone sizes are given selectively: once, few, many, or a class where the clone is expanded.

clone_size: -
j_call: TRBJ1-3
v_call: TRBV6-6
d_call: -
cdr3_aa: CAIGDTSSGNTIYF
cdr3_nt: TGTGCCATCGGGGACACTAGCTCTGGAAACACCATATATTTT

clone_size: few
j_call: TRBJ2-3
v_call: TRBV11-2
d_call: -
cdr3_aa: CASSPPLGLITDTQYF
cdr3_nt: TGTGCCAGCAGCCCACCCTTGGGGCTGATCACAGATACGCAGTATTTT

clone_size: -
j_call: TRBJ1-5
v_call: TRBV4-1
d_call: -
cdr3_aa: CASSQDPVSNQPQHF
cdr3_nt: TGCGCCAGCAGCCAAGATCCAGTCAGCAATCAGCCCCAGCATTTT

clone_size: -
j_call: TRBJ2-4
v_call: TRBV10-3
d_call: -
cdr3_aa: CAISATWGSVSIQYF
cdr3_nt: TGTGCCATCAGTGCAACATGGGGCTCGGTTAGCATTCAGTACTTC

clone_size: -
j_call: TRBJ1-1
v_call: TRBV29-1
d_call: TRBD1
cdr3_aa: CSVEGTGGARTEAFF
cdr3_nt: TGCAGCGTTGAAGGGACAGGGGGCGCGAGGACTGAAGCTTTCTTT

clone_size: few
j_call: TRBJ2-5
v_call: TRBV2
d_call: -
cdr3_aa: CAQGRDRETQYF
cdr3_nt: TGTGCCCAAGGCAGGGATCGAGAGACCCAGTACTTC

clone_size: -
j_call: TRBJ2-1
v_call: TRBV29-1
d_call: TRBD2
cdr3_aa: CSAQRLAGDVNEQFF
cdr3_nt: TGCAGCGCCCAGCGACTAGCGGGAGACGTCAATGAGCAGTTCTTC

clone_size: few
j_call: TRBJ2-5
v_call: TRBV30
d_call: TRBD2
cdr3_aa: CAWTSGSYETQYF
cdr3_nt: TGTGCCTGGACTAGCGGGAGTTATGAGACCCAGTACTTC

clone_size: -
j_call: TRBJ2-7
v_call: TRBV28
d_call: TRBD2
cdr3_aa: CASSFTASGLYEQYF
cdr3_nt: TGTGCCAGCAGTTTTACCGCTAGCGGGCTGTACGAGCAGTACTTC

clone_size: few
j_call: TRBJ2-2
v_call: TRBV7-2
d_call: -
cdr3_aa: CASSLVDTGELFF
cdr3_nt: TGTGCCAGCAGCTTAGTCGACACCGGGGAGCTGTTTTTT

clone_size: many
j_call: TRBJ2-2
v_call: TRBV23-1
d_call: -
cdr3_aa: CASTPGCGGELFF
cdr3_nt: TGCGCCAGCACTCCGGGGTGTGGCGGGGAGCTGTTTTTT

clone_size: -
j_call: TRBJ2-1
v_call: TRBV18
d_call: TRBD2
cdr3_aa: CASSPNQASGVTNEQFF
cdr3_nt: TGTGCCAGCTCACCGAACCAGGCTAGCGGGGTGACCAATGAGCAGTTCTTC

clone_size: medium-sized
j_call: TRBJ2-3
v_call: TRBV7-2
d_call: TRBD2
cdr3_aa: CASSPGLAGPGDTQYF
cdr3_nt: TGTGCCAGCAGCCCGGGACTAGCGGGACCCGGAGATACGCAGTATTTT

clone_size: few
j_call: TRBJ1-2
v_call: TRBV13
d_call: -
cdr3_aa: CASSLEGRGYGYTF
cdr3_nt: TGTGCCAGCAGCTTAGAGGGCAGGGGCTATGGCTACACCTTC

clone_size: few
j_call: TRBJ2-2
v_call: TRBV21-1
d_call: -
cdr3_aa: CASSKRDRNTGELFF
cdr3_nt: TGTGCCAGCAGCAAGAGGGATCGGAACACCGGGGAGCTGTTTTTT

clone_size: few
j_call: TRBJ2-1
v_call: TRBV21-1
d_call: -
cdr3_aa: CASSTRSGTETYNEQFF
cdr3_nt: TGTGCCAGCAGCACAAGATCCGGGACAGAGACTTACAATGAGCAGTTCTTC

clone_size: many
j_call: TRBJ2-1
v_call: TRBV23-1
d_call: -
cdr3_aa: CASSHNSSGSSYNEQFF
cdr3_nt: TGCGCCAGCAGTCACAACTCGTCGGGGAGCTCCTACAATGAGCAGTTCTTC

clone_size: -
j_call: TRBJ1-5
v_call: TRBV18
d_call: -
cdr3_aa: CASSPSSGNQPQHF
cdr3_nt: TGTGCCAGCTCACCATCCTCTGGCAATCAGCCCCAGCATTTT

clone_size: -
j_call: TRBJ2-4
v_call: TRBV19
d_call: TRBD1
cdr3_aa: CASSTTGGAKNIQYF
cdr3_nt: TGTGCCAGTAGTACGACAGGGGGGGCCAAAAACATTCAGTACTTC

clone_size: few
j_call: TRBJ2-2
v_call: TRBV7-8
d_call: TRBD2
cdr3_aa: CASSLAASGERNTGELFF
cdr3_nt: TGTGCCAGCAGCTTAGCGGCTAGCGGGGAGAGGAACACCGGGGAGCTGTTTTTT

clone_size: -
j_call: TRBJ2-5
v_call: TRBV18
d_call: -
cdr3_aa: CASSPDSDEQYF
cdr3_nt: TGTGCCAGCTCACCCGACAGCGATGAGCAGTACTTC

clone_size: -
j_call: TRBJ2-6
v_call: TRBV6-1
d_call: TRBD1
cdr3_aa: CAISASGTGAGANVLTF
cdr3_nt: TGTGCCATCAGTGCCTCCGGGACAGGGGCTGGGGCCAACGTCCTGACTTTC